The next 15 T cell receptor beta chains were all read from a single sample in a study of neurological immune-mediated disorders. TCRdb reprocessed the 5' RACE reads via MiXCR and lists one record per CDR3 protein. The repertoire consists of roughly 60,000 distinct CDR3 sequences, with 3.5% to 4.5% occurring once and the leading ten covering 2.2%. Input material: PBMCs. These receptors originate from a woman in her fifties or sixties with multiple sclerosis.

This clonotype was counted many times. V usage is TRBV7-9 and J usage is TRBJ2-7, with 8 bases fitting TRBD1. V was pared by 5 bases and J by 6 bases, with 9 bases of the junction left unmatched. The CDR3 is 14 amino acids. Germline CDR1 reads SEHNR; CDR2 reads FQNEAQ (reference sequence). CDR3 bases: TGTGCCAGCAGCGGACAGGGCGGGGTCGGCGAGCAGTACTTC. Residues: CASSGQGGVGEQYF.

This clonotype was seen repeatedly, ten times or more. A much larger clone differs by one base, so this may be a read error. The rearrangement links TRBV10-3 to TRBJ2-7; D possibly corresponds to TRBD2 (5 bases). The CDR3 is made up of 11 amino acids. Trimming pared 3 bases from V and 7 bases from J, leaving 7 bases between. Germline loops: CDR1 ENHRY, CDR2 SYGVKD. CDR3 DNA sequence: TGTGCCATCAGTGATCGGGAAGAGCAGTACTTC. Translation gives CAISDREEQYF.

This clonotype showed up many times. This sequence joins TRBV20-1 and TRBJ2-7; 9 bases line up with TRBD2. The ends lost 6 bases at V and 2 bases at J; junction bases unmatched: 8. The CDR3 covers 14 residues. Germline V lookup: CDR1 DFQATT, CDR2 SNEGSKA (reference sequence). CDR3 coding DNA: TGCAGTGCGAGGGGGGTAGCGGGAGCCTACGAGCAGTACTTC. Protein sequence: CSARGVAGAYEQYF.

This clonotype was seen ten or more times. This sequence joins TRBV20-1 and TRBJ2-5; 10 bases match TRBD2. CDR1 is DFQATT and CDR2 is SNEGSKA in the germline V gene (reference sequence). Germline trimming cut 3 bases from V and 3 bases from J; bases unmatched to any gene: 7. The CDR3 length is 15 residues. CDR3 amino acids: CSARGSGRGEETQYF. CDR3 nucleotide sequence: TGCAGTGCTAGGGGAAGCGGGAGGGGCGAAGAGACCCAGTACTTC.

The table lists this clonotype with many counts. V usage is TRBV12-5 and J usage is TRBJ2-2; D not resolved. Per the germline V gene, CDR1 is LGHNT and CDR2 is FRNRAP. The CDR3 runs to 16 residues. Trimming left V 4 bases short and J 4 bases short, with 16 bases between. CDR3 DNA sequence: TGTGCTAGTGGTTCTTGGATAGGAGAGGTCACCGGGGAGCTGTTTTTT. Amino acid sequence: CASGSWIGEVTGELFF.

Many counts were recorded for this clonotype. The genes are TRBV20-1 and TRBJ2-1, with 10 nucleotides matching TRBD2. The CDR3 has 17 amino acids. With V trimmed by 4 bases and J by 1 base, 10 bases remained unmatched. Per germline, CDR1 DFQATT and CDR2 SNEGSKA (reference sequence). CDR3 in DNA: TGCAGTGCTATCGGAGCGGGAGGGCCATCATCCTACAATGAGCAGTTCTTC. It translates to CSAIGAGGPSSYNEQFF.

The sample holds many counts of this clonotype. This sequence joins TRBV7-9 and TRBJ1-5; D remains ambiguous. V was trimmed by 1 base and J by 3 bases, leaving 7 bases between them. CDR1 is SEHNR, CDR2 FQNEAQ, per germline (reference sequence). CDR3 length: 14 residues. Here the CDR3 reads CASSLGAANQPQHF. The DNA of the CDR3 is TGTGCCAGCAGCTTAGGGGCAGCCAATCAGCCCCAGCATTTT.

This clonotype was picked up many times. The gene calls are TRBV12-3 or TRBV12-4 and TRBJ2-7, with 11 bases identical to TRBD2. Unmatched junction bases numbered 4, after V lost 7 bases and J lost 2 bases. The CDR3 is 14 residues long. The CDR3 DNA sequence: TGTGCCAGCACCAAGACTAGCGGGACCTACGAGCAGTACTTC. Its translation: CASTKTSGTYEQYF.

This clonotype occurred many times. The CDR3 DNA reads as TGTGCCAGCTGGGACGACTCTGCCTACGAGCAGTACTTC. It codes for CASWDDSAYEQYF. This sequence joins TRBV25-1 and TRBJ2-7, with D possibly being TRBD1 or TRBD2 (5 bases each). The CDR3 runs 13 residues. CDR1 and CDR2 (germline): MGHDK, SYGVNS. Trimming removed 8 bases at V and 2 bases at J, with 13 bases between.

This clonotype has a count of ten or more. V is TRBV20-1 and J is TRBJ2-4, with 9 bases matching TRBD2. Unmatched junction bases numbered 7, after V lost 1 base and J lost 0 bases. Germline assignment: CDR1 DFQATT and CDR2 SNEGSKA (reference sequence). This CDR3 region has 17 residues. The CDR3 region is CSARGVAGDLAKNIQYF. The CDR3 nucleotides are TGCAGTGCTAGAGGGGTAGCGGGAGACTTAGCCAAAAACATTCAGTACTTC.

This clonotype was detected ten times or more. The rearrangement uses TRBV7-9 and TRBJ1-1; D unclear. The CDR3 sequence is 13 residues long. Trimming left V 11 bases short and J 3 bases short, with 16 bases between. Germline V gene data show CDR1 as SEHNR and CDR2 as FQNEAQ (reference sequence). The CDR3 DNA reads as TGTGCCCTTGGGTTGCTAGTCGACACTGAAGCTTTCTTT. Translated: CALGLLVDTEAFF.

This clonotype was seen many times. CDR3 sequence: CASTWTGFGTQYF. CDR3 DNA sequence: TGTGCCAGCACCTGGACAGGGTTCGGGACCCAGTACTTC. The V and J genes are TRBV6-6 and TRBJ2-5; 8 bases agree with TRBD1. J lost 7 bases, V lost 7 bases, and 8 bases had no gene match. CDR1 and CDR2 from the germline V gene are MNHNY and SVGAGI (reference sequence). CDR3 size: 13 residues.

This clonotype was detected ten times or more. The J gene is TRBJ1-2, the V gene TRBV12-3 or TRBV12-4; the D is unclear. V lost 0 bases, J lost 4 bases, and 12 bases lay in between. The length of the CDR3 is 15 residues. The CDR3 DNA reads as TGTGCCAGCAGTTTAGCCTGGGGTGCGGGCTATGGCTACACCTTC. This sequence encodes CASSLAWGAGYGYTF.

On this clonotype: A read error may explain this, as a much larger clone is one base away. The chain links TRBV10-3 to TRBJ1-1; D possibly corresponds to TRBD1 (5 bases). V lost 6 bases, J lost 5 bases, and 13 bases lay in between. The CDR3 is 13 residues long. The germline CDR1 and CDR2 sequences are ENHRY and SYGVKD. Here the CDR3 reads CAIREKGRTEAFF. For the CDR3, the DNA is TGTGCCATCAGGGAAAAGGGACGGACTGAAGCTTTCTTT.

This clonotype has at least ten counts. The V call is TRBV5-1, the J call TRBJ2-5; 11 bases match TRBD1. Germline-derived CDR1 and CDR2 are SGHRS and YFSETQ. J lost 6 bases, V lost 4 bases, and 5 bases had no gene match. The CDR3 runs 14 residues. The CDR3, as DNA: TGCGCCAGCAGCCCCCGGGACAGGGGGAAGACCCAGTACTTC. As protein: CASSPRDRGKTQYF.